Each of the 4 T cell receptor beta chains below was sequenced from the same sample in a study of blood T cell repertoires in COVID-19 (dated by TCRdb to about 2020). Libraries were made using the immunoSEQ multiplex PCR assay. Drawn from immuneACCESS, this table holds only the in-frame rearrangements with V and J called that TCRdb kept. Clones are partly lost; checked studies trace under half to an unresolved V gene and leave the rest unexplained. The sample contains 94,000 or so clones, around 90% of them found a single time. The ten largest clones represent around 8.1% of the sample. The sequenced material came from peripheral blood. The receptors come from a woman in her 70s with acute or convalescent COVID-19.

The genes are TRBV5-6 and TRBJ2-7; TRBD2 matches at 10 bases. CDR3 length equals 15 residues. V trimming: 5 bases; J trimming: 5 bases; junction bases outside the gene matches: 10. Germline V gene sequence: CDR1 SGHDT, CDR2 YYEEEE. The CDR3 DNA reads TGTGCCAGCAGGAAAAGAGCGGGAGGGCCGGACGAGCAGTACTTC. Protein product: CASRKRAGGPDEQYF.

The chain is built from TRBV9 and TRBJ2-1; 7 nucleotides agree with TRBD2. Trimming removed 0 bases from V and 0 bases from J; junction bases left unmatched: 6. The CDR3 contains 17 residues. Looked up from germline, CDR1 is SGDLS and CDR2 is YYNGEE. Here the CDR3 reads CASSVASAGISYNEQFF. In DNA, the CDR3 is TGTGCCAGCAGCGTAGCTTCAGCGGGGATCTCCTACAATGAGCAGTTCTTC.

The chain combines TRBV9 with TRBJ2-3, with 11 bases lining up with TRBD2. Germline V gene sequence: CDR1 SGDLS, CDR2 YYNGEE. The trim removed 7 bases at V and 1 base at J, leaving 5 bases unmatched. The CDR3 runs to 15 residues. CDR3 coding DNA: TGTGCCAGCTCTGGACTAGCGGGTGGCACAGATACGCAGTATTTT. Residues: CASSGLAGGTDTQYF.

The rearrangement joins TRBV2 to TRBJ2-5; TRBD2 aligns across 12 bases. The trim removed 5 bases at V and 5 bases at J, leaving 15 bases unmatched. The CDR3 runs to 18 residues. Germline V lookup: CDR1 SNHLY, CDR2 FYNNEI. CDR3 nucleotides: TGTGCCAGCAGTCTCCTAGCGGGGGGGCCTTATTCGATGGAGACCCAGTACTTC. Protein product: CASSLLAGGPYSMETQYF.